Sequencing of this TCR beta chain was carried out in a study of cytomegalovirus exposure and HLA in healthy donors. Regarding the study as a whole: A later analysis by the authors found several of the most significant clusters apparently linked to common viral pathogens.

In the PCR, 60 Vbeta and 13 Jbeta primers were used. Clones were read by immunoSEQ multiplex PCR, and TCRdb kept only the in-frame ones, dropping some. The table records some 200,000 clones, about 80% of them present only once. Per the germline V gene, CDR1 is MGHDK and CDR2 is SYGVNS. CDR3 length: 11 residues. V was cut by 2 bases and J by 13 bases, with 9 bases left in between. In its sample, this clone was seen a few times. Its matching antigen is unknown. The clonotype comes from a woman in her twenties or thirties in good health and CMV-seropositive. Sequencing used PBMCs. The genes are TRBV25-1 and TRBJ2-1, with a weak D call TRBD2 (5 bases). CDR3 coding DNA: TGTGCCAGCAGTGAAACGGCTAGCCAGTTCTTC. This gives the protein CASSETASQFF.